The rows below give T cell receptor beta chains drawn from one sample of a study of response to subunit inactivated influenza vaccine. TCRdb re-called the RT-PCR reads with MiXCR, one entry per CDR3 protein. Of about 700,000 distinct CDR3 sequences in the sample, roughly 14% were seen once. The sequences come from PBMCs from blood, collected about 13 days after vaccination. These TCRs come from a man aged 50-60 years who received an inactivated influenza vaccine. Each CDR3 is given with its conserved first and last residue. The order of the fields is J gene, V gene, CDR3 length, D gene, clone size, CDR3 protein, CDR3 DNA. D genes are given only for firm matches. Only part of the rows carry a size: once, few, many, or a class if the clone is expanded.

>TRBJ2-7|TRBV2|13|TRBD2|few
CASHGLASWEQYF
TGTGCCAGCCATGGACTAGCTTCGTGGGAGCAGTACTTC
>TRBJ2-2|TRBV20-1|18|TRBD2|.
CSARAGLAGGHRVGELFF
TGCAGTGCTAGAGCGGGACTAGCGGGGGGGCATAGGGTCGGGGAGCTGTTTTTT
>TRBJ2-1|TRBV7-9|13|TRBD2|many
CASSSRTSNEQFF
TGTGCCAGCAGCTCACGGACTAGCAATGAGCAGTTCTTC
>TRBJ1-2|TRBV5-1|13|.|few
CASSLTYMEGYTF
TGCGCCAGCAGCCTGACCTACATGGAAGGCTACACCTTC
>TRBJ2-3|TRBV12-3/TRBV12-4|16|TRBD2|few
CASSLTGPAGGHTQYF
TGTGCCAGCAGTTTGACAGGCCCAGCGGGGGGCCATACGCAGTATTTT
>TRBJ1-2|TRBV7-2|13|.|.
CASSRGPLLGITF
TGTGCCAGCAGCCGCGGCCCCCTCCTCGGGATCACCTTC
>TRBJ2-1|TRBV6-5|15|.|.
CASSYSGVKGNEQFF
TGTGCCAGCAGTTACTCGGGAGTAAAGGGTAATGAGCAGTTCTTC
>TRBJ1-1|TRBV18|16|.|once
CASSPSWVGDSTEAFF
TGTGCCAGCTCACCATCTTGGGTCGGAGACAGCACTGAAGCTTTCTTT
>TRBJ2-4|TRBV10-3|17|TRBD2|few
CATSEAVGGLTKNIQYF
TGTGCCACCTCAGAGGCAGTGGGGGGACTAACCAAAAACATTCAGTACTTC
>TRBJ2-3|TRBV10-2|15|TRBD2|.
CASSPGLVRLGTQYF
TGCGCCAGCAGCCCCGGACTAGTGAGGTTAGGTACGCAGTATTTT
>TRBJ2-3|TRBV5-1|14|.|few
CASSVTGGKDTQYF
TGCGCCAGCAGCGTGACAGGCGGGAAGGATACGCAGTATTTT
>TRBJ2-1|TRBV27|13|TRBD1|.
CASSQTGQNEQFF
TGTGCCAGCAGTCAGACAGGGCAGAATGAGCAGTTCTTC
>TRBJ2-1|TRBV5-1|15|.|once
CASSNSVDSYNEQFF
TGCGCCAGCAGCAATAGCGTTGACTCCTACAATGAGCAGTTCTTC
>TRBJ2-7|TRBV20-1|13|.|few
CSARLALSYEQYF
TGCAGTGCTAGGCTAGCGTTATCCTACGAGCAGTACTTC
>TRBJ2-2|TRBV28|18|TRBD2|.
CASSPYFPTSVNTGELFF
TGTGCCAGCAGTCCCTACTTTCCGACTAGCGTGAACACTGGGGAGCTGTTTTTT
>TRBJ2-7|TRBV20-1|15|TRBD1|few
CSARDRQGFGYEQYF
TGCAGTGCTAGAGATCGACAGGGGTTCGGCTACGAGCAGTACTTC
>TRBJ1-3|TRBV12-3/TRBV12-4|15|.|few
CASSSQMWPGNTIYF
TGTGCCAGCAGTTCCCAGATGTGGCCTGGAAACACCATATATTTT
>TRBJ2-2|TRBV4-3|17|.|few
CASSGVGVLLNTGELFF
TGCGCCAGCAGCGGGGTTGGGGTACTACTGAACACCGGGGAGCTGTTTTTT
>TRBJ2-1|TRBV15|15|TRBD1|few
CATSIARDRSYEQFF
TGTGCCACCAGCATCGCCCGGGACAGATCTTATGAGCAGTTCTTC
>TRBJ2-1|TRBV7-9|17|TRBD2|.
CASSLASLASGSNEQFF
TGTGCCAGCAGCTTAGCATCCCTGGCTAGCGGGAGCAATGAGCAGTTCTTC
>TRBJ2-3|TRBV11-2|15|.|.
CASSTSSAGTDTQYF
TGTGCCAGCAGCACCTCTTCAGCGGGCACAGATACGCAGTATTTT
>TRBJ2-3|TRBV29-1|14|.|many
CSVGREVGYGTQYF
TGCAGCGTTGGAAGGGAGGTGGGCTATGGTACGCAGTATTTT
>TRBJ2-1|TRBV6-1|13|.|.
CASRQPPISEQFF
TGTGCCAGCAGACAGCCTCCAATTAGTGAGCAGTTCTTC
>TRBJ1-1|TRBV4-3|15|.|few
CASSQEGSRNTEAFF
TGCGCCAGCAGCCAAGAGGGGAGCCGAAACACTGAAGCTTTCTTT
>TRBJ2-7|TRBV27|16|TRBD2|few
CASSRRGGGFSYEQYF
TGTGCCAGCAGTCGCCGGGGCGGGGGATTTTCCTACGAGCAGTACTTC
>TRBJ2-5|TRBV5-1|15|TRBD1|few
CASRRTGKPAETQYF
TGCGCCAGTAGAAGGACAGGTAAACCGGCAGAGACCCAGTACTTC
>TRBJ2-1|TRBV20-1|13|.|.
CSANPRVYNEQFF
TGCAGTGCTAACCCCAGGGTCTACAATGAGCAGTTCTTC
>TRBJ2-7|TRBV6-2/TRBV6-3|11|.|few
CASKRGDEQYF
TGTGCCAGCAAGAGGGGCGACGAGCAGTACTTC
>TRBJ1-3|TRBV30|13|.|.
CAWSRKSGNTIYF
TGTGCCTGGAGTAGGAAATCTGGAAACACCATATATTTT
>TRBJ2-5|TRBV15|14|.|few
CATSPRTVQETQYF
TGTGCCACCAGCCCCCGGACAGTTCAAGAGACCCAGTACTTC
>TRBJ2-1|TRBV20-1|15|TRBD2|.
CSGEGVAGDDDEQFF
TGCAGTGGAGAAGGAGTAGCGGGAGACGACGATGAGCAGTTCTTC
>TRBJ1-2|TRBV5-6|14|.|.
CASSVYFDSYGYTF
TGTGCCAGCAGCGTGTACTTCGACAGCTATGGCTACACCTTC
>TRBJ2-1|TRBV7-2|12|.|.
CASSFIHNEQFF
TGTGCCAGCAGCTTTATCCACAATGAGCAGTTCTTC
>TRBJ2-1|TRBV10-3|15|.|few
CAISEVQGAGNEQFF
TGTGCCATCAGTGAGGTTCAAGGGGCAGGGAATGAGCAGTTCTTC
>TRBJ2-7|TRBV5-6|13|TRBD1|.
CASRDGTGLEQYF
TGTGCCAGCAGGGACGGGACAGGGCTCGAGCAGTACTTC
>TRBJ1-1|TRBV9|15|TRBD1|few
CASSPAGTANTEAFF
TGTGCCAGCAGCCCCGCCGGGACAGCGAACACTGAAGCTTTCTTT
>TRBJ2-3|TRBV4-3|16|TRBD2|few
CASSQGQAGSTDTQYF
TGCGCCAGCAGCCAAGGCCAAGCGGGGTCCACAGATACGCAGTATTTT
>TRBJ1-5|TRBV10-3|15|.|few
CAISDTTGYSQPQHF
TGTGCCATCAGTGATACTACAGGGTACAGTCAGCCCCAGCATTTT
>TRBJ2-2|TRBV7-2|15|.|many
CASSLTLGNTGELFF
TGTGCCAGCAGCTTAACGCTGGGGAACACCGGGGAGCTGTTTTTT
>TRBJ1-1|TRBV14|16|TRBD1|.
CASSQLLGQLNTEAFF
TGTGCCAGCAGCCAACTGCTGGGACAGTTGAACACTGAAGCTTTCTTT
>TRBJ2-6|TRBV20-1|17|.|few
CCARALQVGSGANVLTF
TGCTGTGCTAGAGCTTTGCAGGTTGGCTCTGGGGCCAACGTCCTGACTTTC
>TRBJ2-5|TRBV20-1|16|.|.
CSASTDRTRGQETQYF
TGCAGTGCTAGCACCGACAGAACGAGGGGGCAAGAGACCCAGTACTTC
>TRBJ2-3|TRBV5-1|13|.|many
CASSPPGSDTQYF
TGCGCCAGCAGCCCCCCCGGATCGGATACGCAGTATTTT
>TRBJ1-2|TRBV24-1|16|.|.
CATSDRRNTGVNGYTF
TGTGCCACCAGTGATCGTCGTAATACAGGCGTTAATGGCTACACCTTC
>TRBJ2-1|TRBV20-1|14|.|.
CSLTRGARSNEQFF
TGCAGTCTCACCCGGGGGGCTAGAAGCAATGAGCAGTTCTTC